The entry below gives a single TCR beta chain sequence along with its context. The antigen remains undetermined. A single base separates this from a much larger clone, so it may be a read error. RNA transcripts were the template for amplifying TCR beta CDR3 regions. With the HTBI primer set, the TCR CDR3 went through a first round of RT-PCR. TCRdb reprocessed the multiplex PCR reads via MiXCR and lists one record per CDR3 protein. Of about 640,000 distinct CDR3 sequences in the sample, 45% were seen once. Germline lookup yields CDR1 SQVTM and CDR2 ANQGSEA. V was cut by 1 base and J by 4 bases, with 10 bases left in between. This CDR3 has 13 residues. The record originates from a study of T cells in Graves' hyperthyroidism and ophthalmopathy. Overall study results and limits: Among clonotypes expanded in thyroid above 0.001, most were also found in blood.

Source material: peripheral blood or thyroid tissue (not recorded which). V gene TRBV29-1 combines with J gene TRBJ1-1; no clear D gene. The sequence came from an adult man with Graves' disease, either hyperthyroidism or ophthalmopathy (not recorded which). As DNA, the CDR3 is TGCAGCGTTGAAGGGCAGGAGAGCACTGAAGCTTTCTTT. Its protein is CSVEGQESTEAFF.